A single sample gave rise to the 12 T cell receptor beta chains below, sequenced in a study of PD-1 blockade in classical Hodgkin lymphoma. Here immunoSEQ multiplex PCR was the method, and the copy in TCRdb shows in-frame clones only, minus some. The data show some 93,000 clones, over 75% seen once. Stated time point: cycle 4 day 1 (C4D1), after five to seven weeks of nivolumab. Every patient relapsed after autologous stem cell transplantation, and brentuximab vedotin exposure varied. The material was peripheral blood mononuclear cells (PBMCs), obtained before the fourth cycle of nivolumab. The receptor set was obtained from a human donor with classical Hodgkin lymphoma.

The chain has TRBV10-3 and TRBJ1-1; unclear D gene. Germline loops: CDR1 ENHRY, CDR2 SYGVKD. Trimming stripped 1 base from V and 4 bases from J, with 10 bases between. This CDR3 region has 14 residues. Here the CDR3 DNA reads TGTGCCATCAGTGAGTTCGAGGCAGGCACTGAAGCTTTCTTT. The encoded protein is CAISEFEAGTEAFF.

In this sample, this clone turned up a few times. The CDR3 nucleotides read TGTGCCAGCAGTTACTCAGGCAGGAGGCTCACCGGGGAGCTGTTTTTT. Its protein is CASSYSGRRLTGELFF. V usage is TRBV6-6 and J usage is TRBJ2-2, with D perhaps matching TRBD2 (5 bases). Looked up from germline, CDR1 is MNHNY and CDR2 is SVGAGI (reference sequence). The CDR3 runs 16 residues. V gave up 0 bases and J gave up 4 bases, with 12 bases separating them.

The rearrangement uses TRBV6-1 and TRBJ2-2; 8 bases align to TRBD2. Per the germline V gene, CDR1 is MNHNS and CDR2 is SASEGT. V was pared by 2 bases and J by 3 bases, with 2 bases of the junction left unmatched. The CDR3 is made up of 15 amino acids. The CDR3 reads CASSELAGYTGELFF. In DNA form, the CDR3 reads TGTGCCAGCAGTGAACTAGCGGGTTACACCGGGGAGCTGTTTTTT.

This clone was counted between two and nine times. The V call is TRBV7-2, the J call TRBJ2-3; unclear D gene. The CDR3 totals 16 residues. CDR1 SGHTA and CDR2 FQGNSA come from the germline V gene. Trimming pared 0 bases from V and 0 bases from J, leaving 10 bases between. CDR3 in amino acids: CASSLAPWASTDTQYF. The CDR3 bases are TGTGCCAGCAGCTTAGCCCCGTGGGCTAGCACAGATACGCAGTATTTT.

The rearrangement joins TRBV7-3 to TRBJ2-1, with D possibly being TRBD1 or TRBD2 (5 bases each). Trimming took 4 bases from V and 5 from J, leaving 15 bases between them. The CDR3 consists of 15 residues. Germline V gene data show CDR1 as SGHTA and CDR2 as FQGTGA. The CDR3 spells CASSSPRDGHNEQFF. For the CDR3, the DNA is TGTGCCAGCAGCTCACCACGGGACGGTCACAATGAGCAGTTCTTC.

DNA for the CDR3: TGCGCCAGCAGCCAAGAAAGGGGCAGGGTAGGGAACACTGAAGCTTTCTTT. Translation gives CASSQERGRVGNTEAFF. The chain is built from TRBV4-1 and TRBJ1-1, with a weak D call TRBD1 (5 bases). Trimming took off 0 bases at V and 1 base at J, with 15 bases between the two ends. Per germline, CDR1 MGHRA and CDR2 YSYEKL. The CDR3 sequence is 17 residues long.

The genes are TRBV6-5 and TRBJ1-5; maybe TRBD1 (5 bases). Germline V gene lookup returns CDR1 MNHEY and CDR2 SVGAGI. The CDR3 contains 14 residues. V dropped 3 bases and J dropped 3 bases, with 9 bases sitting between them. The CDR3 DNA is TGTGCCAGCAGTTATTCAGGGAACAATCAGCCCCAGCATTTT. This sequence encodes CASSYSGNNQPQHF.

This chain connects TRBV6-6 to TRBJ2-1; no definite D call. Germline CDR1 and CDR2: MNHNY and SVGAGI (reference sequence). The V end was cut by 0 bases, the J end by 7 bases, with 10 bases between. The CDR3 length is 14 residues. The CDR3 spells CASSYSDGLNEQFF. CDR3 in DNA: TGTGCCAGCAGTTACTCGGACGGATTAAATGAGCAGTTCTTC.

The chain employs TRBV19 and TRBJ1-4, with 8 bases lining up with TRBD1. Germline trimming cut 6 bases from V and 8 bases from J; bases unmatched to any gene: 8. The CDR3 is 14 amino acids. The V gene's germline CDR1 is LNHDA and CDR2 SQIVND (reference sequence). CDR3 amino acids: CASSTGTGVEKLFF. The CDR3 bases are TGTGCCAGTAGCACCGGGACAGGCGTCGAAAAACTGTTTTTT.

This clone was counted between two and nine times. This sequence joins TRBV7-2 and TRBJ1-1; TRBD1 matches at 10 bases. The germline V gene has CDR1 SGHTA and CDR2 FQGNSA. Trimming removed 5 bases from V and 6 bases from J; junction bases left unmatched: 6. This CDR3 region has 14 residues. The CDR3 DNA is TGTGCCAGCAGCCGGCGACAGGGGGCCTCTGAAGCTTTCTTT. It specifies CASSRRQGASEAFF.

The gene calls are TRBV10-3 and TRBJ2-1; D may be TRBD1 or TRBD2 (5 bases each). The CDR3 contains 15 residues. Germline CDR1 is ENHRY and CDR2 is SYGVKD. V shed 0 bases and J shed 6 bases, with 12 bases lying between them. CDR3 in DNA: TGTGCCATCAGTGAGTCAATGATCGGGGCCAATGAGCAGTTCTTC. Its protein is CAISESMIGANEQFF.

This clone was detected only a few times. The gene calls are TRBV6-5 and TRBJ2-6, with unresolved D. Germline V gene data show CDR1 as MNHEY and CDR2 as SVGAGI. The CDR3 runs to 15 residues. V was trimmed by 5 bases and J by 0 bases, leaving 8 bases between them. CDR3 nucleotides: TGTGCCAGCAGTCCTACTACCTCTGGGGCCAACGTCCTGACTTTC. Translation: CASSPTTSGANVLTF.